The clone carrying this T cell receptor (beta chain) occurred once. What it recognizes is unknown. Unmatched junction bases numbered 11, after V lost 5 bases and J lost 5 bases. The CDR3 contains 15 residues. Germline values: CDR1 SGHTA, CDR2 FQGTGA. Here immunoSEQ multiplex PCR was the method, and the copy in TCRdb shows in-frame clones only, minus some. The sample has hundreds of thousands of clones; more than 70% are singletons. The study separated CD4+ cells into CD45RA+ naive and CD45RA-negative memory subsets. These data are taken from a study of shared clonotypes between healthy human individuals. Study information: Aged between 18 and 49, the donors were a couple of women and a few men. Per donor, three plates held CD4 naive cells, three held CD4 memory, two held CD8 naive and one held CD8 memory.

Study-wide results and limits: The study found lower generation probabilities in non-shared clonotypes than in those shared by all four donors.

The receptor comes from a woman in her 30s in good health. Sample: memory CD4+ T cells sorted from blood. This sample's subset: CD45RA-negative fraction. The rearrangement links TRBV7-3 to TRBJ2-5; 7 positions match TRBD2. Here the CDR3 reads CASSTGTGRLETQYF. The CDR3 coding sequence is TGTGCCAGCAGCACGGGTACCGGGAGGTTGGAGACCCAGTACTTC.